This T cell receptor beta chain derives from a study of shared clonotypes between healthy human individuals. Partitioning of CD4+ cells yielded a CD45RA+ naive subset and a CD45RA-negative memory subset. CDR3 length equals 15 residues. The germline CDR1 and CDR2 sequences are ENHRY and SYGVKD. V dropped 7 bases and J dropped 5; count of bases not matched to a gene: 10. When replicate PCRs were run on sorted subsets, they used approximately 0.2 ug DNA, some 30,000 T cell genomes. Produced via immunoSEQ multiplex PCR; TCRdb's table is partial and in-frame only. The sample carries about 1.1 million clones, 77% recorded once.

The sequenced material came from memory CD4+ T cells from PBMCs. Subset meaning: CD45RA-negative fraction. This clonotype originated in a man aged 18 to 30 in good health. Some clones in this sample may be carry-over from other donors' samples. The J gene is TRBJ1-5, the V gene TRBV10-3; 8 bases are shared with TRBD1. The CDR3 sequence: CAITEGAGGHQPQHF. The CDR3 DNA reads TGTGCCATCACCGAAGGCGCAGGGGGCCATCAGCCCCAGCATTTT.